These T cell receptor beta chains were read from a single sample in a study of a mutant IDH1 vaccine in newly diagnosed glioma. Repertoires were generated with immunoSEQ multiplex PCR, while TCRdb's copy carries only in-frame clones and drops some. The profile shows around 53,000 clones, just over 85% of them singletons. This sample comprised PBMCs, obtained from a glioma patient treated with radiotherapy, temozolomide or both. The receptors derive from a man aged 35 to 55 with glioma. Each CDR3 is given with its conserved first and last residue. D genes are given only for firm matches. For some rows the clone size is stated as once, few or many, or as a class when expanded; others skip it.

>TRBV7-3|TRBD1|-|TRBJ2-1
TGTGCCAGCAGCTTTCGGGACAGCTCCTACAATGAGCAGTTCTTC
CASSFRDSSYNEQFF
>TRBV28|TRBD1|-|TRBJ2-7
TGTGCCAGCAGTTTCCCGGGACAGCTTTACGAGCAGTACTTC
CASSFPGQLYEQYF
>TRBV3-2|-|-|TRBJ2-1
TGTGCCAGCAGCCACGGGCAGTTCTTC
CASSHGQFF
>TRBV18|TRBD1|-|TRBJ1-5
TGTGCCAGCTCACACGGGACAGGGGTTCAGCCCCAGCATTTT
CASSHGTGVQPQHF
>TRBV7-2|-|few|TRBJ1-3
TGTGCCAGCAGCTTTAACAGTGGAAACACCATATATTTT
CASSFNSGNTIYF
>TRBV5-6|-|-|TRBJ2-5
TGTGCCAGCAGCTCCACAGAGACCCAGTACTTC
CASSSTETQYF
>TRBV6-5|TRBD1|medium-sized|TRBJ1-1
TGTGCCAGCAGTTACTCAGGGACAGGGGCGACTGAAGCTTTCTTT
CASSYSGTGATEAFF
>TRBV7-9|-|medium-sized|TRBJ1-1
TGTGCCAGCAGGCAGTCATGGGATCGCACTGAAGCTTTCTTT
CASRQSWDRTEAFF
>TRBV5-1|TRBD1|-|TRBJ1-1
TGCGCCAGCAGCTCCACAGGGGCGAGGGAAACTGAAGCTTTCTTT
CASSSTGARETEAFF
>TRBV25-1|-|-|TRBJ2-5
TGTGCCAGCAGTGAATACCCGGGAGTCGAAGAGACCCAGTACTTC
CASSEYPGVEETQYF
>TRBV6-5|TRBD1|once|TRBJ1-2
TGTGCCAGCAGTACAGGGGGACACTATGGCTACACCTTC
CASSTGGHYGYTF
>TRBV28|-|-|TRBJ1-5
TGTGCCAGCAGCCCGGACAGTCTCCAGCCCCAGCATTTT
CASSPDSLQPQHF
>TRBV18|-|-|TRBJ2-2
TGTGCCAGCTCACCACCGGCTAGCCTCGGGGAGCTGTTTTTT
CASSPPASLGELFF
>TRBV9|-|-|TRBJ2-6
TGTGCCAGCAGCGTCCCTGGGAGGGGGGCCAACGTCCTGACTTTC
CASSVPGRGANVLTF
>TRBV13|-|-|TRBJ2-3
TGTGCCAGCAGCTTACCTATTAGCTCAGCGCAGTATTTT
CASSLPISSAQYF
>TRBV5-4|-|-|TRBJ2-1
TGTGCCAGCAGCTTTGGACCCAGGGGAAGCTCCTACAATGAGCAGTTCTTC
CASSFGPRGSSYNEQFF
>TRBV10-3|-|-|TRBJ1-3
TGTGCCATCAGTGACCAGGGCTCGGGAAACACCATATATTTT
CAISDQGSGNTIYF
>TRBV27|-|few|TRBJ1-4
TGTGCCAGCAGTCAAGTGGGTAATGAAAAACTGTTTTTT
CASSQVGNEKLFF
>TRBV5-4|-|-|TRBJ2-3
TGTGCCAGCAGTTCCAGGGGAGATACGCAGTATTTT
CASSSRGDTQYF
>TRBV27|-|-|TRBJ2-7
TGTGCCAGCAGCCTGCAGAACCAACAGGGCCTATCCTACGAGCAGTACTTC
CASSLQNQQGLSYEQYF
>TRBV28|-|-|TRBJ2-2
TGTGCCAGCCTTACAGTTCCCGGGGAGCTGTTTTTT
CASLTVPGELFF
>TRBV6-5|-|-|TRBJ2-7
TGTGCCAGCAGGATCACATTGAGGGGAGTCTACGAGCAGTACTTC
CASRITLRGVYEQYF
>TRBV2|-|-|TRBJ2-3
TGTGCCAGCAGTGAGGACACAGATACGCAGTATTTT
CASSEDTDTQYF
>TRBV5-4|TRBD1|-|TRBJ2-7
TGTGCCAGCAGCTCACAACAGGGGGCAGAGCACGAGCAGTACTTC
CASSSQQGAEHEQYF
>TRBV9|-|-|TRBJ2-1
TGTGCCAGCAGCGTAGTACCTAGCAGCTACAATGAGCAGTTCTTC
CASSVVPSSYNEQFF
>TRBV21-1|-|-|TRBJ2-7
TGTGCCCGCACCGAAGGGGCTAGCGGGAGTAGGGCCTACGAGCAGTACTTC
CARTEGASGSRAYEQYF
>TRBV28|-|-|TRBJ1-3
TGTGCCAGTAGCCCTTCTGCTAGACCTTACACCATATATTTT
CASSPSARPYTIYF
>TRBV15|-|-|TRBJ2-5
TGTGCCACCAGCAGAGATCTGGGGGGTCAAGAGACCCAGTACTTC
CATSRDLGGQETQYF
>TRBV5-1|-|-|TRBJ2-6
TGCGCCAGCACCGAACTAACCCCTGAGGCCAACGTCCTGACTTTC
CASTELTPEANVLTF
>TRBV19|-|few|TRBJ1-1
TGTGCCAGTAAGCCCCCGAACACTGAAGCTTTCTTT
CASKPPNTEAFF
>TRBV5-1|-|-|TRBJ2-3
TGCGCCAGCAGCTTCCTAGCGACTGGTGATACGCAGTATTTT
CASSFLATGDTQYF
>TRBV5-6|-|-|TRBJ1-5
TGTGCCAGCAGCTACGCGGTCGGACGTGGTCAGCCCCAGCATTTT
CASSYAVGRGQPQHF
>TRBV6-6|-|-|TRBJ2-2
TGTGCCAGCACCCTAGACAGAAACACCGGGGAGCTGTTTTTT
CASTLDRNTGELFF
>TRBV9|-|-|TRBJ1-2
TGTGCCAGCAGCGTTGGGACTACCTATGGCTACACCTTC
CASSVGTTYGYTF
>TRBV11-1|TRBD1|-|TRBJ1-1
TGTGCCAGCAGCTTGGACAGGGCTAACACTGAAGCTTTCTTT
CASSLDRANTEAFF
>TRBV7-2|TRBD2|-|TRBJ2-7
TGTGCCAGCAGCTTAGGGGGGGGGACTATTCCCTACGAGCAGTACTTC
CASSLGGGTIPYEQYF
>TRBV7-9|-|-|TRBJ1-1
TGTGCCAGCAGCTCAGACTACCCTGAAGCTTTCTTT
CASSSDYPEAFF
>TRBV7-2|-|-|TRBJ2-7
TGTGCCAGCAGCTTAGTCCCCCAAGCCCTGTACTTC
CASSLVPQALYF
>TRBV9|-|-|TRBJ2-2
TGTGCCAGCAGCCCACTCGGGGTCGGGGGCACCGGGGAGCTGTTTTTT
CASSPLGVGGTGELFF
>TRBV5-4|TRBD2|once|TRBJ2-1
TGTGCCAGCAGCTTCAAACTAGCGGGAGGGCGCCGGGAGCAGTTCTTC
CASSFKLAGGRREQFF
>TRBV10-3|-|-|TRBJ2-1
TGTGCCATCAGTGCGGGGACAGAGCAGTTCTTC
CAISAGTEQFF
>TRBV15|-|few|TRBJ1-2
TGTGCCACCAGCAGAGTCACGGGGGGGAACTATGGCTACACCTTC
CATSRVTGGNYGYTF
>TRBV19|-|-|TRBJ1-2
TGTGCCAGTAGTTGGAGGCAGGGAGCCTATGGCTACACCTTC
CASSWRQGAYGYTF
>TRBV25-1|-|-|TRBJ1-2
TGTGCCAGCAGTGTGGCAGGGCGCGACTATGGCTACACCTTC
CASSVAGRDYGYTF
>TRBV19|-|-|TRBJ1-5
TGTGCCAGTAGCATGGTTGAGAATCAGCCCCAGCATTTT
CASSMVENQPQHF
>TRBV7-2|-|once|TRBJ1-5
TGTGCCAGCAGCTTAAGTAGTGGACGGTACAATCAGCCCCAGCATTTT
CASSLSSGRYNQPQHF
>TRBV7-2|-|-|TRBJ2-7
TGTGCCAGCAGCTGGGCCACCTACGAGCAGTACTTC
CASSWATYEQYF
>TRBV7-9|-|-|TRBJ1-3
TGTGCCAGCAGCTTAGCGGGTTCTAAAGCCATATATTTT
CASSLAGSKAIYF
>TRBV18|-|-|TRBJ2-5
TGTGCCAGCTCACCGCGCCGGGTGGTCCAAGAGACCCAGTACTTC
CASSPRRVVQETQYF